This TCR beta chain is from a study of regulatory T cells in long-lasting Graves disease. Study-wide background: Antithyroid drugs had been taken under 3 months by newly diagnosed Graves' patients.

This CDR3 spans 15 amino acids. The trim removed 4 bases at V and 1 base at J, leaving 7 bases unmatched. Looked up from germline, CDR1 is ENHRY and CDR2 is SYGVKD. Study findings and constraints: Persistent Graves' patients showed less TCR diversity than newly diagnosed patients showed.

Time point noted: newly diagnosed GD, antithyroid drugs for less than 3 months. From PBMCs, RNA was extracted and then used to make the TCR library. EDTA tubes held approximately 8.8 milliliters of peripheral blood from each patient. With regard to this clonotype: Its antigen is currently unknown.

TCR beta libraries were built with iRepertoire HTBI primers and Arm-PCR of CDR3 regions. Each CDR3 protein gets one entry after TCRdb re-called the multiplex PCR reads with MiXCR. The sample carries around 330,000 distinct CDR3 sequences, over 15% recorded once. This rearrangement joins TRBV10-3 to TRBJ2-7; 7 bases are a match to TRBD2. The sample consisted of peripheral blood mononuclear cells (PBMCs), taken at new diagnosis, from a patient treated with antithyroid drugs. This receptor was identified in a female donor with Graves disease. CDR3 sequence: CAISAERGVSYEQYF. DNA for the CDR3: TGTGCCATCAGTGCAGAGCGGGGTGTATCCTACGAGCAGTACTTC.